A selection of T cell receptor beta chains follows, all from one sample in a study of Ad26.COV2.S vaccination and SARS-CoV-2 variants. Sequenced by immunoSEQ multiplex PCR; TCRdb stores in-frame clones only, minus some. The profile covers 500,000 or so clones, with 87% appearing a single time and 10% to 15% taken by the ten largest. The sample in question was peripheral blood, obtained in a trial of Ad26.COV2.S vaccine versus placebo. The receptors were gathered from a person aged 18 to 65 who received the Ad26.COV2.S COVID-19 vaccine or a placebo. CDR3s include the opening cysteine and the closing phenylalanine or tryptophan. Each record gives: clone size, J gene, V gene, D gene, CDR3 DNA, CDR3 protein. D genes are given only for firm matches. Part of the rows lack a size; the others show once, few, many or a class for expanded clones.

clone size: -
J gene: TRBJ1-1
V gene: TRBV21-1
D gene: -
CDR3 DNA: TGTGCCAGCAGCACGGACAGGGAGAACACTGAAGCTTTCTTT
CDR3 protein: CASSTDRENTEAFF

clone size: few
J gene: TRBJ1-1
V gene: TRBV28
D gene: -
CDR3 DNA: TGTGCCAGCAGCCCTGGACAGTTCGGCACTGAAGCTTTCTTT
CDR3 protein: CASSPGQFGTEAFF

clone size: -
J gene: TRBJ2-3
V gene: TRBV11-1
D gene: TRBD1
CDR3 DNA: TGTGCCAGCAGCTTAGGGACAGGCCCCACAGATACGCAGTATTTT
CDR3 protein: CASSLGTGPTDTQYF

clone size: -
J gene: TRBJ2-3
V gene: TRBV6-5
D gene: TRBD2
CDR3 DNA: TGTGCCAGCAGTTACGTTCTAGCGGGAAGTACAGATACGCAGTATTTT
CDR3 protein: CASSYVLAGSTDTQYF

clone size: -
J gene: TRBJ1-5
V gene: TRBV6-5
D gene: -
CDR3 DNA: TGTGCCAGCAGAAGGGCGCCGGATCAGCCCCAGCATTTT
CDR3 protein: CASRRAPDQPQHF

clone size: -
J gene: TRBJ2-1
V gene: TRBV6-2/TRBV6-3
D gene: TRBD1
CDR3 DNA: TGTGCCAGCAGTTCCGGACAGGCAAACAATGAGCAGTTCTTC
CDR3 protein: CASSSGQANNEQFF

clone size: -
J gene: TRBJ1-5
V gene: TRBV28
D gene: -
CDR3 DNA: TGTGCCAGCAGTTTGGCCTTGGAACTGTATCAGCCCCAGCATTTT
CDR3 protein: CASSLALELYQPQHF

clone size: -
J gene: TRBJ2-7
V gene: TRBV3-1/TRBV3-2
D gene: -
CDR3 DNA: TGTGCCAGCAGCCACAGCATAGACTACGAGCAGTACTTC
CDR3 protein: CASSHSIDYEQYF

clone size: -
J gene: TRBJ2-1
V gene: TRBV27
D gene: TRBD2
CDR3 DNA: TGTGCCAGCAGTAGACTAGCGGGGATAAATCCGGGCTCCTACAATGAGCAGTTCTTC
CDR3 protein: CASSRLAGINPGSYNEQFF

clone size: -
J gene: TRBJ2-7
V gene: TRBV9
D gene: TRBD2
CDR3 DNA: TGTGCCAGCAGCGCCTTACGGAGCGGGAGTGTCAACGAGCAGTACTTC
CDR3 protein: CASSALRSGSVNEQYF

clone size: -
J gene: TRBJ1-1
V gene: TRBV20-1
D gene: -
CDR3 DNA: TGCAGTGCTAGTCCCAGGGGTGTGGCTGAAGCTTTCTTT
CDR3 protein: CSASPRGVAEAFF

clone size: -
J gene: TRBJ2-2
V gene: TRBV7-3
D gene: -
CDR3 DNA: TGTGCCAGCAGCTTAGGTCGGGCTAGGAGGAACACCGGGGAGCTGTTTTTT
CDR3 protein: CASSLGRARRNTGELFF

clone size: -
J gene: TRBJ2-7
V gene: TRBV12-3/TRBV12-4
D gene: TRBD1
CDR3 DNA: TGTGCCAGCAGTAGGGGACAGGGCTACGAGCAGTACTTC
CDR3 protein: CASSRGQGYEQYF

clone size: -
J gene: TRBJ2-5
V gene: TRBV14
D gene: -
CDR3 DNA: TGTGCCAGCAGCCCCGGGCAAGAGACCCAGTACTTC
CDR3 protein: CASSPGQETQYF

clone size: -
J gene: TRBJ2-5
V gene: TRBV19
D gene: TRBD1
CDR3 DNA: TGTGCCAGTAGTATGAGGGTTAACAGGGGAGAGACCCAGTACTTC
CDR3 protein: CASSMRVNRGETQYF

clone size: -
J gene: TRBJ1-1
V gene: TRBV12-3/TRBV12-4
D gene: -
CDR3 DNA: TGTGCCAGCAGTTTTGGCGCTGGGGCTTTCTTT
CDR3 protein: CASSFGAGAFF

clone size: -
J gene: TRBJ2-3
V gene: TRBV28
D gene: TRBD2
CDR3 DNA: TGTGCCAGCACCTCCGGGACTAGCGGGATGGGCACAGATACGCAGTATTTT
CDR3 protein: CASTSGTSGMGTDTQYF

clone size: -
J gene: TRBJ2-7
V gene: TRBV5-1
D gene: TRBD2
CDR3 DNA: TGCGCCAGCAGTCCGGGACTAGCGGGAGGGAGCTCCTACGAGCAGTACTTC
CDR3 protein: CASSPGLAGGSSYEQYF

clone size: -
J gene: TRBJ1-5
V gene: TRBV7-8
D gene: -
CDR3 DNA: TGTGCCAGCAGCTTATTCACGAATACTCAGGGGACGCCCCAGCATTTT
CDR3 protein: CASSLFTNTQGTPQHF

clone size: -
J gene: TRBJ2-7
V gene: TRBV6-1
D gene: -
CDR3 DNA: TGTGCCAGCAGTGAAGCGGGAGGCGAGCAGTACTTC
CDR3 protein: CASSEAGGEQYF

clone size: -
J gene: TRBJ2-3
V gene: TRBV9
D gene: TRBD2
CDR3 DNA: TGTGCCAGCAGCGTGGGGACTAGCGGGAGATGGGTCACAGATACGCAGTATTTT
CDR3 protein: CASSVGTSGRWVTDTQYF

clone size: -
J gene: TRBJ1-1
V gene: TRBV15
D gene: TRBD1
CDR3 DNA: TGTGCCACCAGCCGGGACAGGGCGAACACTGAAGCTTTCTTT
CDR3 protein: CATSRDRANTEAFF

clone size: once
J gene: TRBJ2-2
V gene: TRBV6-5
D gene: TRBD1
CDR3 DNA: TGTGCCACCATACAGGGGGATTACACCGGGGAGCTGTTTTTT
CDR3 protein: CATIQGDYTGELFF

clone size: -
J gene: TRBJ2-3
V gene: TRBV19
D gene: -
CDR3 DNA: TGTGCCAGTAGTATAGTGGGGGTAGATACGCAGTATTTT
CDR3 protein: CASSIVGVDTQYF

clone size: few
J gene: TRBJ2-7
V gene: TRBV7-2
D gene: -
CDR3 DNA: TGTGCCAGCAGCACACCTAGCTCCTACGAGCAGTACTTC
CDR3 protein: CASSTPSSYEQYF

clone size: -
J gene: TRBJ1-2
V gene: TRBV6-5
D gene: -
CDR3 DNA: TGTGCCAGCACCGTCGCTGGAAGTTATGGCTACACCTTC
CDR3 protein: CASTVAGSYGYTF

clone size: -
J gene: TRBJ2-7
V gene: TRBV11-1
D gene: TRBD2
CDR3 DNA: TGTGCCAGCAGCAGACCGGGACTAGTAAGTGAGCAGTACTTC
CDR3 protein: CASSRPGLVSEQYF

clone size: -
J gene: TRBJ2-5
V gene: TRBV5-4
D gene: -
CDR3 DNA: TGTGCCAGCAGCTTTGGAGGGCGAGGGGGCCAAGAGACCCAGTACTTC
CDR3 protein: CASSFGGRGGQETQYF

clone size: -
J gene: TRBJ2-5
V gene: TRBV5-1
D gene: -
CDR3 DNA: TGCGCCAGCAGCTTCCAAAAGTTCACTGAAGAGACCCAGTACTTC
CDR3 protein: CASSFQKFTEETQYF

clone size: -
J gene: TRBJ1-1
V gene: TRBV28
D gene: -
CDR3 DNA: TGTGCCAGCCCGTCCGGCTCCTCGGGGGACACTGAAGCTTTCTTT
CDR3 protein: CASPSGSSGDTEAFF

clone size: -
J gene: TRBJ2-7
V gene: TRBV11-3
D gene: -
CDR3 DNA: TGTGCCAGCAGCTGGACTGGACACCCGGCGGAAATAGGAGAGCAGTACTTC
CDR3 protein: CASSWTGHPAEIGEQYF

clone size: once
J gene: TRBJ1-2
V gene: TRBV19
D gene: -
CDR3 DNA: TGTGCCAGTAGTATATGGCGGAACTATGGCTACACCTTC
CDR3 protein: CASSIWRNYGYTF

clone size: -
J gene: TRBJ1-4
V gene: TRBV6-5
D gene: -
CDR3 DNA: TGTGCCAGCAGTTCCCGTGGGGAAAAACTGTTTTTT
CDR3 protein: CASSSRGEKLFF

clone size: -
J gene: TRBJ2-1
V gene: TRBV13
D gene: -
CDR3 DNA: TGTGCCAGCAGCCCCTGGCCCTCCAATGAGCAGTTCTTC
CDR3 protein: CASSPWPSNEQFF

clone size: -
J gene: TRBJ2-7
V gene: TRBV4-3
D gene: -
CDR3 DNA: TGCGCCAGCAGCCAAGGAAGGTGGGCCTACGAGCAGTACTTC
CDR3 protein: CASSQGRWAYEQYF

clone size: -
J gene: TRBJ2-1
V gene: TRBV5-5
D gene: TRBD1
CDR3 DNA: TGTGCCAGCAGCTTTCCCGGACAGGGTAACAATGAGCAGTTCTTC
CDR3 protein: CASSFPGQGNNEQFF

clone size: once
J gene: TRBJ1-6
V gene: TRBV4-3
D gene: -
CDR3 DNA: TGCGCCAGCAGCCAAGATCTCAGGGCCGGGGGCTCACCCCTCCACTTT
CDR3 protein: CASSQDLRAGGSPLHF

clone size: -
J gene: TRBJ1-2
V gene: TRBV10-3
D gene: TRBD1
CDR3 DNA: TGTGCCATCGGGGGGGGACAGGGTAATGGCTACACCTTC
CDR3 protein: CAIGGGQGNGYTF

clone size: -
J gene: TRBJ2-2
V gene: TRBV5-5
D gene: -
CDR3 DNA: TGTGCCAGCAGTCCGGAGGTTACCCAGGGGAGAACCGGGGAGCTGTTTTTT
CDR3 protein: CASSPEVTQGRTGELFF

clone size: -
J gene: TRBJ2-3
V gene: TRBV29-1
D gene: -
CDR3 DNA: TGCAGCGTTGAAGGAGGGATTGGGGATACGCAGTATTTT
CDR3 protein: CSVEGGIGDTQYF

clone size: -
J gene: TRBJ2-6
V gene: TRBV30
D gene: -
CDR3 DNA: TGTGCCTGGAGTGGGGGGAGTGGGGCCAACGTCCTGACTTTC
CDR3 protein: CAWSGGSGANVLTF

clone size: -
J gene: TRBJ2-5
V gene: TRBV5-4
D gene: TRBD2
CDR3 DNA: TGTGCCAGCAGCCCACGGACTAGCGGACCCCAAGAGACCCAGTACTTC
CDR3 protein: CASSPRTSGPQETQYF

clone size: once
J gene: TRBJ2-4
V gene: TRBV3-1/TRBV3-2
D gene: -
CDR3 DNA: TGTGCCAGCAGCCAAGCTTGGGGACGGGACATTCAGTACTTC
CDR3 protein: CASSQAWGRDIQYF

clone size: -
J gene: TRBJ1-6
V gene: TRBV3-1/TRBV3-2
D gene: TRBD1
CDR3 DNA: TGTGCCAGCAGCCAAGAGACGGGACAGGGTAATTCACCCCTCCACTTT
CDR3 protein: CASSQETGQGNSPLHF

clone size: -
J gene: TRBJ2-5
V gene: TRBV28
D gene: TRBD1
CDR3 DNA: TGTGCCAGCAACCCTATCCCCTGGACAGGGCAGTGGCAAGAGACCCAGTACTTC
CDR3 protein: CASNPIPWTGQWQETQYF

clone size: -
J gene: TRBJ2-3
V gene: TRBV3-1/TRBV3-2
D gene: TRBD1
CDR3 DNA: TGTGCCAGCAGCCCTCGGGACAGAAAGCAGTATTTT
CDR3 protein: CASSPRDRKQYF

clone size: -
J gene: TRBJ1-1
V gene: TRBV19
D gene: -
CDR3 DNA: TGTGCCAGTAGTACCGAATATAGCCCTTTCTTT
CDR3 protein: CASSTEYSPFF

clone size: -
J gene: TRBJ1-3
V gene: TRBV4-3
D gene: -
CDR3 DNA: TGCGCCAGCAGCCAAGATCGGCGCTCTGGAAACACCATATATTTT
CDR3 protein: CASSQDRRSGNTIYF

clone size: once
J gene: TRBJ1-4
V gene: TRBV7-2
D gene: -
CDR3 DNA: TGTGCCAGCAGCTTCCCCGGGGCGTTTAATGAAAAACTGTTTTTT
CDR3 protein: CASSFPGAFNEKLFF

clone size: -
J gene: TRBJ2-2
V gene: TRBV6-5
D gene: TRBD1
CDR3 DNA: TGTGCCAGCAGGAGCACAGGGGCCGGGGAGCTGTTTTTT
CDR3 protein: CASRSTGAGELFF